Detailed here is one T cell receptor beta chain. This sample was taken from a study of blood T cell repertoires in COVID-19. In the study overall: The United States, Italy and Spain supplied acute and convalescent COVID-19 samples.

Profiling relied on immunoSEQ multiplex PCR, and the TCRdb table lists in-frame clones only, not all of them. The table includes hundreds of thousands of clones, about nine tenths detected once. Each participant's cohort was designated according to participant-reported clinical history. Sequenced material: PBMCs or T cells enriched from blood (not recorded which). The receptor was isolated from a man aged 40-49 years who had recovered from COVID-19.

The CDR3: CASSLWLADTQYF. The CDR3 nucleotides are TGTGCCAGCAGCTTATGGCTAGCAGATACGCAGTATTTT. The chain combines TRBV7-3 with TRBJ2-3; no firm D call. Germline loops: CDR1 SGHTA, CDR2 FQGTGA. V was clipped by 2 bases and J by 4 bases, with 7 bases between them. The CDR3 sequence is 13 residues long.